Each of the 28 T cell receptor beta chains below was sequenced from the same sample in a study of blood T cells in healthy people across ages. With a J-beta primer mix and a sample-barcoded 5' primer, a second PCR ran about 7 to 12 cycles. TCRdb re-called the 5' RACE reads with MiXCR, one entry per CDR3 protein. The sample has 900,000 to 950,000 distinct CDR3 sequences; almost 30% are singletons. The data were also submitted as part of a second study, on T cells of mothers and their children.

Sequencing was performed on blood. These receptors all come from a woman in her thirties or forties in good health.

The chain recombines TRBV2 with TRBJ2-1; D is unclear. Germline lookup yields CDR1 SNHLY and CDR2 FYNNEI. V was shortened by 11 bases and J by 3 bases, with 11 bases between the two germline ends. This CDR3 contains 12 residues. CDR3 bases: TGTGCCTGCAAAGACGGCTACAATGAGCAGTTCTTC. Translation: CACKDGYNEQFF.

This clonotype has a handful of counts. The chain uses TRBV2 and TRBJ2-5; D might be TRBD2 (6 bases). The V end lost 0 bases, the J end lost 2 bases, and 10 bases lay between the germline ends. Germline-derived CDR1 and CDR2 are SNHLY and FYNNEI. The CDR3 totals 15 residues. CDR3 region: CASSEARGKQETQYF. The CDR3 bases are TGTGCCAGCAGTGAAGCGCGGGGAAAGCAAGAGACCCAGTACTTC.

On this clonotype itself: A much larger clone differs by one base, so this may be a read error. This chain joins TRBV28 and TRBJ2-7; D perhaps matches TRBD2 (5 bases). V was trimmed by 8 bases and J by 2 bases, leaving 13 bases between them. The CDR3 totals 13 residues. Per germline, CDR1 MDHEN and CDR2 SYDVKM. CDR3 loop: CASGGLAPYEQYF. CDR3 nucleotides: TGTGCCAGCGGTGGACTGGCGCCCTACGAGCAGTACTTC.

Regarding this clonotype: At one end the junction does not follow the germline gene, possibly because of a read error. This sequence joins TRBV7-3 and TRBJ1-1, with D possibly being TRBD1 (6 bases). Germline V gives CDR1 SGHTA, CDR2 FQGTGA. This CDR3 contains 15 residues. The CDR3, as DNA: TGTGCCAGCAGCTCGTACAGGGTTTTGAACACTGAGGCTTTCTTT. It yields the protein CASSSYRVLNTEAFF.

The chain combines TRBV10-3 with TRBJ2-4; D is unclear. The J call may not be correct, given that the DNA end is closer to TRBJ2-7. This CDR3 is 13 amino acids long. CDR1 is ENHRY, CDR2 SYGVKD, per germline. The DNA of the CDR3 is TGTGCCATCAGTGATGTCAGCGTGGGCGAGCAGTACTTC. It yields the protein CAISDVSVGEQYF.

This clonotype has more than one count but fewer than ten. V is TRBV3-1 and J is TRBJ2-7; D call uncertain. CDR3 length: 14 amino acids. Trimming cost V 1 base and J 1 base, with 8 bases left between them. Germline CDR1 is LGHDT and CDR2 is YNNKEL (reference sequence). The CDR3 sequence: CASSQGVRSYEQYF. The CDR3 bases are TGTGCCAGCAGCCAAGGCGTCCGATCCTACGAGCAGTACTTC.

This clonotype was counted only a few times. The V and J genes are TRBV27 and TRBJ1-2, with D possibly TRBD1 on 5 matching bases. The germline gives CDR1 MNHEY, CDR2 SMNVEV (reference sequence). The germline V and J ends were trimmed by 4 bases and 3 bases, with 24 bases remaining between them. The CDR3 has 18 residues. The CDR3 here is CASSSDTPRWGLDYGYTF. As DNA, the CDR3 is TGTGCCAGCAGTTCGGATACTCCCCGATGGGGGTTAGACTATGGCTACACCTTC.

The CDR3 DNA reads as TGCAGCGTTGAGCCAAAGGCCCAAGAGACCCAGTACTTC. Translating it yields CSVEPKAQETQYF. This chain uses TRBV29-1 with TRBJ2-5; D ambiguous. Germline V gene lookup returns CDR1 SQVTM and CDR2 ANQGSEA. V was clipped by 3 bases and J by 1 base, with 9 bases between them. CDR3 size: 13 residues.

The rearrangement uses TRBV21-1 and TRBJ2-3; whether TRBD1, the table's D call, matches the DNA was not checked. TRBV21-1 is flagged as a pseudogene. The CDR3 loop spans 16 amino acids. CDR3 nucleotides: TGTGCCAGCAGCAAAGGTTGGGGCAGGAGCACAGATACGCAGTATTTT. This translates into CASSKGWGRSTDTQYF.

This clonotype was counted a few times. The V gene is TRBV25-1, the J gene TRBJ2-7; D not certain. Per germline, CDR1 MGHDK and CDR2 SYGVNS. This CDR3 region has 14 residues. The V end lost 3 bases, the J end lost 0 bases, and 9 bases lay between the germline ends. In DNA form, the CDR3 reads TGTGCCAGCAGTGATTTGGCGGTCTCCTACGAGCAGTACTTC. Its translation: CASSDLAVSYEQYF.

This clonotype was seen a handful of times. The CDR3: CASRKVSGGDTQYF. For the CDR3, the DNA is TGTGCCAGCAGGAAGGTTAGCGGGGGAGATACGCAGTATTTT. The J gene is TRBJ2-3, the V gene TRBV12-3 or TRBV12-4, with 9 bases that match TRBD2. CDR3 length: 14 amino acids. Losses at the gene ends were 6 bases for V and 5 bases for J; bases not matched to a gene: 6.

Notes on this clonotype: A read error may be the cause here, since a much bigger clone is one base away. The chain links TRBV7-2 to TRBJ2-2; D is perhaps TRBD2 (5 bases). Germline loops: CDR1 SGHTA, CDR2 FQGNSA. The CDR3 loop spans 13 amino acids. The CDR3 DNA reads TGTGCCAGCAGCCCTCCTTGGTCCGGGGAGCCGTTTTTT. As protein: CASSPPWSGEPFF.

About this clonotype: At one end the junction does not follow the germline gene, possibly because of a read error. The chain combines TRBV9 with TRBJ2-1, with 11 bases lining up with TRBD1. Germline V gene sequence: CDR1 SGDLS, CDR2 YYNGEE. The CDR3 runs to 20 residues. The DNA of the CDR3 is TGTGCCAGCAGCGTAGCTACGGGACAGGGGGTAGGGAGGGCCTACAATGTGCAGTTCTTC. Protein: CASSVATGQGVGRAYNVQFF.

About this clonotype: Because the CDR3 is missing its conserved closing phenylalanine or tryptophan, this is likely a read error. The chain joins TRBV28 to TRBJ2-7; no clear D. V gave up 2 bases and J gave up 2 bases, with 10 bases separating them. Germline CDR1 MDHEN, CDR2 SYDVKM. This CDR3 is built from 14 residues. This CDR3 is CASSLVQHTYEQYL. CDR3 DNA: TGTGCCAGCAGTTTAGTACAGCATACCTACGAGCAGTACTTA.

This clonotype was seen many times. The chain joins TRBV7-9 to TRBJ2-7; D unclear. CDR3 size: 13 residues. Trimming shortened V by 5 bases and J by 3 bases, and 11 bases separated the two germline ends. The germline CDR1 and CDR2 sequences are SEHNR and FQNEAQ (reference sequence). As DNA, the CDR3 is TGTGCCAGCAGCATTCCCGTAGGCTACGAGCAGTACTTC. Encoded protein: CASSIPVGYEQYF. The full variable domain, in which reference TRBV7-9 and TRBJ2-7 provide the parts outside the CDR3, is DTGVSQNPRHKITKRGQNVTFRCDPISEHNRLYWYRQTLGQGPEFLTYFQNEAQLEKSRLLSDRFSAERPKGSFSTLEIQRTEQGDSAMYLCASSIPVGYEQYFGPGTRLTVT.

This rearrangement joins TRBV7-3 to TRBJ2-3; 12 nucleotides line up with TRBD2. The V segment lost 5 bases and the J segment 1 base; nucleotides outside the gene matches: 7. CDR1 and CDR2 from the germline V gene are SGHTA and FQGTGA. The CDR3 extends over 17 amino acids. Here the CDR3 DNA reads TGTGCCAGCAGCCGCCCCACTAGCGGGGGGCGCACAGATACGCAGTATTTT. Translation: CASSRPTSGGRTDTQYF.

This clonotype was counted between two and nine times. The chain couples TRBV14 to TRBJ1-1; the D gene is possibly TRBD1 (6 bases). The CDR3 spans 14 residues. Trimming cost V 5 bases and J 4 bases, with 14 bases left between them. Germline loops: CDR1 SGHDN, CDR2 FVKESK. As DNA, the CDR3 is TGTGCCAGCAGCTACAGGGCTGTTAGCACTGAAGCTTTCTTT. The encoded protein is CASSYRAVSTEAFF. Full variable domain (missing parts from reference TRBV14 and TRBJ1-1): EAGVTQFPSHSVIEKGQTVTLRCDPISGHDNLYWYRRVMGKEIKFLLHFVKESKQDESGMPNNRFLAERTGGTYSTLKVQPAELEDSGVYFCASSYRAVSTEAFFGQGTRLTVV.

About this clonotype: This may stem from a read error, because a much larger clone lies one nucleotide away. The chain combines TRBV6-6 with TRBJ1-2; no firm D call. V was cut by 2 bases and J by 2 bases, with 3 bases left in between. This CDR3 spans 12 amino acids. Germline values: CDR1 MNHNY, CDR2 SVGAGI (reference sequence). The CDR3 spells CASSYVNYGYTF. Written as DNA, the CDR3 is TGTGCCAGCAGTTACGTGAACTATGGCTACACCTTC.

This clonotype has a handful of counts. The CDR3 nucleotides are TGTGCCAGCAGTCCAAACGACAGGGGCGCCTACGAGCAGTACTTC. Translation: CASSPNDRGAYEQYF. The chain uses TRBV12-3 or TRBV12-4 and TRBJ2-7, with TRBD1 matching 8 bases. This CDR3 region has 15 residues. The V and J ends lost 5 bases and 2 bases, in that order; junction bases with no gene match: 8.

The V gene is TRBV28, the J gene TRBJ2-7; no clear D gene. The CDR3 runs to 12 residues. Trimming pared 8 bases from V and 2 bases from J, leaving 10 bases between. The germline CDR1 and CDR2 sequences are MDHEN and SYDVKM. Here the CDR3 DNA reads TGTGCCAGCCACGGCTTCACCTACGAGCAGTACTTC. Its translation: CASHGFTYEQYF.

This clonotype came up many times. This sequence joins TRBV6-5 and TRBJ2-1, with TRBD2 matching 9 bases. CDR1 is MNHEY and CDR2 is SVGAGI in the germline V gene. Trimming removed 6 bases from V and 7 bases from J; junction bases left unmatched: 7. CDR3 length: 14 residues. CDR3 in amino acids: CASRPAGGVNEQFF. Here the CDR3 DNA reads TGTGCCAGCAGACCTGCGGGGGGGGTAAATGAGCAGTTCTTC.

This clonotype was counted many times. J is TRBJ1-2 and V is TRBV28; TRBD1 agrees at 9 bases. In germline, CDR1 is MDHEN, CDR2 SYDVKM. Unmatched junction bases numbered 4, after V lost 8 bases and J lost 6 bases. This CDR3 comprises 12 residues. CDR3 region: CASGDRVDGYTF. CDR3 DNA: TGTGCCAGCGGGGACAGGGTGGATGGCTACACCTTC.

This clonotype was counted between two and nine times. The genes are TRBV7-2 and TRBJ2-3; 8 nucleotides agree with TRBD2. CDR1 is SGHTA, CDR2 FQGNSA, per germline. This CDR3 comprises 19 residues. Trimming cost V 5 bases and J 2 bases; bases outside gene matches: 18. CDR3 amino acids: CASSPEGQPLAGPTDTQYF. In nucleotides, the CDR3 is TGTGCCAGCAGCCCCGAAGGACAGCCTTTAGCGGGGCCCACAGATACGCAGTATTTT.

The chain uses TRBV7-6 and TRBJ1-1; perhaps TRBD1 as D (6 bases). Germline CDR1 is SGHVS and CDR2 is FNYEAQ. With 2 bases removed from V and 6 bases from J, the gap between germline ends came to 10 bases. The length of the CDR3 is 13 residues. For the CDR3, the DNA is TGTGCCAGCAGCTTACCAGGGGCCGCTGAAGCTTTCTTT. Translated: CASSLPGAAEAFF.

This clonotype occurred a few times. The chain is built from TRBV4-3 and TRBJ1-4; no clear D gene. Germline values: CDR1 LGHNA, CDR2 YSLEER. This CDR3 spans 13 amino acids. Trimming shortened V by 0 bases and J by 8 bases, and 7 bases separated the two germline ends. The CDR3 DNA reads as TGCGCCAGCAGCCAAGAGCCCAGGGAAAAACTGTTTTTT. It translates to CASSQEPREKLFF.

This clonotype was recorded only once. The chain couples TRBV20-1 to TRBJ2-1, with D possibly being TRBD1 (5 bases). The germline CDR1 and CDR2 sequences are DFQATT and SNEGSKA (reference sequence). The CDR3 runs to 16 residues. Between the trimmed V and J ends, which lost 0 bases and 3 bases, there was a span of 15 bases. The CDR3 loop reads CSARDSMGPNYNEQFF. CDR3 sequence (DNA): TGCAGTGCTAGAGATTCGATGGGGCCAAACTACAATGAGCAGTTCTTC.

The V call is TRBV4-1, the J call TRBJ2-1; D unresolved. V was clipped by 1 base and J by 4 bases, with 29 bases between them. From germline, CDR1 is MGHRA and CDR2 YSYEKL. This CDR3 comprises 21 residues. The DNA of the CDR3 is TGCGCCAGCAGCCAAGTCAGGAGAAGCTCAACTGGGGTTGGGGTTTACAATGAGCAGTTCTTC. It translates to CASSQVRRSSTGVGVYNEQFF.

Comments on this clonotype: A much larger clone is a single base away; this may be a read error. The chain recombines TRBV9 with TRBJ2-7; D may correspond to TRBD1 or TRBD2 (5 bases each). The CDR3 is 14 amino acids. Germline V gene lookup returns CDR1 SGDLS and CDR2 YYNGEE. The germline V and J ends were trimmed by 1 base and 2 bases, with 10 bases remaining between them. CDR3 DNA: TGTGCCAGCAGCGTATGGGACGGTCCCTACGAGCAGTACTTC. Translating it yields CASSVWDGPYEQYF.